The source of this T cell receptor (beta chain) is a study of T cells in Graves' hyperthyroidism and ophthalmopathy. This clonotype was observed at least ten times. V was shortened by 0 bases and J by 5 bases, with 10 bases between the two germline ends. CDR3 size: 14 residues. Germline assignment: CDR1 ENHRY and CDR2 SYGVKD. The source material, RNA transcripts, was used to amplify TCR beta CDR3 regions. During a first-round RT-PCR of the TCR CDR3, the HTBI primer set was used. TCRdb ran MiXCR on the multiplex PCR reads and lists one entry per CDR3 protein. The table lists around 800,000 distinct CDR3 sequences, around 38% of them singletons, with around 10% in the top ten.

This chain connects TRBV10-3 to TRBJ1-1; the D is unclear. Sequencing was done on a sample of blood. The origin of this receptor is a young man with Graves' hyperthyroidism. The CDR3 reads CAISESGSKTEAFF. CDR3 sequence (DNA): TGTGCCATCAGTGAGTCGGGATCGAAAACTGAAGCTTTCTTT.